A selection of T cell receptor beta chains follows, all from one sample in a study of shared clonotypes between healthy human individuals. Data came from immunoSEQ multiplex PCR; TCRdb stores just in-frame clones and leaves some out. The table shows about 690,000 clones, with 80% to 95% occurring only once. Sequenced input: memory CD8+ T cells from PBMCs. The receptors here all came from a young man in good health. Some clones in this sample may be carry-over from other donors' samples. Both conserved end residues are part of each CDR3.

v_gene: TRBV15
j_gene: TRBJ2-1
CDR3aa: CATSRDRGLIGHEQFF

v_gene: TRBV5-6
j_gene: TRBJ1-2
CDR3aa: CASSLGQGFYYGYTF

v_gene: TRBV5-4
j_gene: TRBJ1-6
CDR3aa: CASSPDPKTPLHF

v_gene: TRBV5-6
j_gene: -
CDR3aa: CASSQGFRSYEQYF

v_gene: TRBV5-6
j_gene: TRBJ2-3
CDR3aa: CASSSTQMSTDTQYF

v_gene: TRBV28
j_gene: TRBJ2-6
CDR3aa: CASRISQGAVSGANVLTF

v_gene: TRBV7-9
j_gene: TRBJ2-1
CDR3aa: CASSLAPTIYNEQFF

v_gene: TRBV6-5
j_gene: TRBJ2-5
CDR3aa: CASSYGADPRETQYF

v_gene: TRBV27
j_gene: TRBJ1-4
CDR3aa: CASSTGGSNEKLFF

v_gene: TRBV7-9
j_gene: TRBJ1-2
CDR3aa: CASSSFSGLNYGYTF

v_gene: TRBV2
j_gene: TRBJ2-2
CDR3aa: CASSDGPSGIIGGELFF

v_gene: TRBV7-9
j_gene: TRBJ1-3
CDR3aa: CASSDPVAGGEKAGNTIYF

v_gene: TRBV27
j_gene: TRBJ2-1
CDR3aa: CASSLSPDNEQFF

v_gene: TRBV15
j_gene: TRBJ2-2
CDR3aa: CATSLRDVNTGELFF

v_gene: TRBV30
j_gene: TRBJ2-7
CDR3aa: CALRDSNLNEQYF

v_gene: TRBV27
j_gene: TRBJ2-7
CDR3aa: CASSLRGSYEQYF

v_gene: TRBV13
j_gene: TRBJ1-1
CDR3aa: CASSSGTGGSSEAFF

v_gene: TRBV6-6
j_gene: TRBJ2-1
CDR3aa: CASSLLADTYNEQFF